This T cell receptor (beta chain) was obtained from a study of T cells in Graves' hyperthyroidism and ophthalmopathy. Diagnosis of hyperthyroidism was new in patients aged 18 to 65, and its duration was under 2 months. Patients were excluded because of uncontrolled infection, other autoimmune disease, pregnancy or lactation. Points from the study as a whole: Using 13 V-J features, a model discriminated ophthalmopathy from stable hyperthyroidism. Also found in blood were most expanded thyroid clonotypes above 0.001.

RNA transcripts gave rise to amplified TCR beta CDR3 regions. TCR CDR3 underwent first-round RT-PCR with the HTBI primer set. TCRdb redid the calling of the multiplex PCR reads with MiXCR, one entry per CDR3 protein. Among 300,000 to 400,000 distinct CDR3 sequences listed, over 20% were seen once. This clonotype was observed many times. Its antigen is as yet unknown. The V gene's germline CDR1 is SGHAT and CDR2 FQNNGV. The CDR3 runs to 16 residues. Trimming cost V 6 bases and J 4 bases, with 21 bases left between them. Material for sequencing was blood. The chain joins TRBV11-2 to TRBJ1-1; TRBD1 is a possible D gene (5 bases). The source of this sequence is a woman aged 45-65 years with Graves' hyperthyroidism. The CDR3 loop is CASRVKGVSNITEAFF. CDR3 in DNA: TGTGCCAGCAGGGTCAAAGGGGTAAGTAATATCACTGAAGCTTTCTTT.